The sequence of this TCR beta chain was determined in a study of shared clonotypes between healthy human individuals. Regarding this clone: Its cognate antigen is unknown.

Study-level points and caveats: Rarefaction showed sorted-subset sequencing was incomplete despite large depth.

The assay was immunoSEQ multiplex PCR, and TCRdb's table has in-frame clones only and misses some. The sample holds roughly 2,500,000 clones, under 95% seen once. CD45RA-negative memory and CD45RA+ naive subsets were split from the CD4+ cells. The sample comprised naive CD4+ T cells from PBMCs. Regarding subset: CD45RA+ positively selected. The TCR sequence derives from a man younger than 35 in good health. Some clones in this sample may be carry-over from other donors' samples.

This CDR3 is CASRRGVDYGYTF. Here the CDR3 DNA reads TGTGCCAGTAGAAGAGGAGTTGACTATGGCTACACCTTC. This chain connects TRBV19 to TRBJ1-2; D not certain. The CDR3 totals 13 residues. V lost 6 bases and J 3 bases, leaving 11 bases between the germline ends. The germline gives CDR1 LNHDA, CDR2 SQIVND (reference sequence).